Shown below are 8 T cell receptor beta chains from a single sample sequenced in a study of Graves' ophthalmopathy and Graves' hyperthyroidism (dated by TCRdb to the late 2010s). Data came from an Illumina HiSeq 2000. TCR beta CDR3 regions were amplified from RNA transcripts for repertoire sequencing. The first round of RT-PCR was done with HTBI primers and the Qiagen OneStep RT-PCR kit, and was followed by a second round of multiplex PCR, then size selection and purification. TCRdb's own reprocessing of the public reads used fastp at Q25 and MiXCR and kept productive beta chains. CDR3 protein duplicates are merged, each entry listing the most common genes and DNA. This sample lists 340,000 or so distinct CDR3 sequences; about a sixth were detected once. The ten largest clones represent 10% to 15% of the sample. The specimen was peripheral blood. These receptors all stem from an adult man with Graves' ophthalmopathy.

There are many counts of this clonotype. The chain combines TRBV6-6 with TRBJ1-6, with D uncertain. This CDR3 comprises 12 residues. Trimming shortened V by 3 bases and J by 12 bases, and 9 bases separated the two germline ends. CDR1 and CDR2 from the germline V gene are MNHNY and SVGAGI (reference sequence). The CDR3 sequence is CASSYQNGPLHF. CDR3 nucleotides: TGTGCCAGCAGTTATCAGAACGGACCCCTCCACTTT.

In its sample, this clonotype was seen many times. The chain combines TRBV7-2 with TRBJ2-7; D gene uncertain. V was clipped by 0 bases and J by 3 bases, with 12 bases between them. Germline assignment: CDR1 SGHTA and CDR2 FQGNSA. This CDR3 contains 15 residues. The CDR3 DNA is TGTGCCAGCAGCTTAGCGGCAAAGGGTAACTACGAGCAGTACTTC. Protein: CASSLAAKGNYEQYF.

This clonotype was seen more than once but under ten times. The chain is built from TRBV7-2 and TRBJ2-2; D may be TRBD1 or TRBD2 (7 bases each). This CDR3 has 12 residues. The germline CDR1 and CDR2 sequences are SGHTA and FQGNSA. The CDR3 loop is CVRGGRPGELFF. DNA for the CDR3: TGTGTCAGGGGGGGGCGTCCCGGGGAGCTGTTTTTT.

This clonotype was picked up many times. The chain is built from TRBV19 and TRBJ1-2; D gene uncertain. The CDR3 has 13 amino acids. The V end lost 5 bases, the J end lost 8 bases, and 15 bases lay between the germline ends. Germline loops: CDR1 LNHDA, CDR2 SQIVND (reference sequence). This CDR3 reads CASSRSGITGYTF. In nucleotides, the CDR3 is TGTGCCAGTAGTCGGTCGGGAATAACAGGCTACACCTTC.

This clonotype was picked up many times. The chain is built from TRBV20-1 and TRBJ1-1, with TRBD1 matching 9 bases. CDR1 DFQATT and CDR2 SNEGSKA come from the germline V gene (reference sequence). CDR3 length equals 14 residues. The ends lost 6 bases at V and 6 bases at J; junction bases unmatched: 11. The CDR3 region is CSASRDRVSSEAFF. As DNA, the CDR3 is TGCAGTGCGAGCCGGGACAGGGTAAGCTCTGAAGCTTTCTTT.

In this sample, this clonotype turned up many times. This chain joins TRBV11-2 and TRBJ2-7; 9 bases agree with TRBD2. Trimming took 4 bases from V and 2 from J; bases not matched to a gene: 6. The CDR3 length is 15 residues. Germline V gene lookup returns CDR1 SGHAT and CDR2 FQNNGV. The DNA of the CDR3 is TGTGCCAGCAGCTCCGGTAGCGGGGGAGCCTACGAGCAGTACTTC. Residues: CASSSGSGGAYEQYF.

This clonotype was recorded at least ten times. The chain combines TRBV30 with TRBJ1-5, with D perhaps TRBD1 (6 bases). The CDR3 spans 15 residues. With 3 bases removed from V and 0 bases from J, the gap between germline ends came to 12 bases. Germline assignment: CDR1 GTSNPN and CDR2 SVGIG (reference sequence). Here the CDR3 reads CAWSGAGASNQPQHF. The DNA of the CDR3 is TGTGCCTGGAGCGGAGCAGGGGCTAGCAATCAGCCCCAGCATTTT. The entire variable domain, with the rest obtained from reference TRBV30 and TRBJ1-5, is as follows: SQTIHQWPATLVQPVGSPLSLECTVEGTSNPNLYWYRQAAGRGLQLLFYSVGIGQISSEVPQNLSASRPQDRQFILSSKKLLLSDSGFYLCAWSGAGASNQPQHFGDGTRLSIL.

This clonotype was counted at least ten times. One junction end does not reproduce the germline sequence, and a read error may be involved. The J gene is TRBJ1-6, the V gene TRBV7-9; 10 bases match TRBD1. CDR1 is SEHNR, CDR2 FQNEAQ, per germline (reference sequence). This CDR3 region has 16 residues. The CDR3 spells CANSLSGTGVFSPLHF. Written as DNA, the CDR3 is TGTGCCAACAGCTTGTCCGGGACAGGGGTATTTTCACCCCTCCACTTT.